The present T cell receptor (beta chain) was sequenced within a study of blood T cell repertoires in COVID-19. The wider study: Samples of COVID-19 (acute and convalescent) were obtained from the United States, Italy and Spain.

Under the authors' procedure: For nucleated cells, counts were estimated from reference gene primer amplification. Data came from immunoSEQ multiplex PCR; TCRdb stores just in-frame clones and leaves some out. V, J and clone size were drawn from that table, and D and trimming were deduced from the DNA. The table lists about 53,000 clones, about nine tenths of them singletons, with under 3.5% in the top ten. This CDR3 has 13 residues. The ends lost 5 bases at V and 2 bases at J; junction bases unmatched: 2. Germline-derived CDR1 and CDR2 are GTSNPN and SVGIG (reference sequence). The chain combines TRBV30 with TRBJ1-3; 8 positions match TRBD1. Material: peripheral blood. This TCR derives from a man older than 75 with acute or convalescent COVID-19. The CDR3, as DNA: TGTGCCTGGGAGACAGGGGCTGGAAACACCATATATTTT. This codes for CAWETGAGNTIYF.